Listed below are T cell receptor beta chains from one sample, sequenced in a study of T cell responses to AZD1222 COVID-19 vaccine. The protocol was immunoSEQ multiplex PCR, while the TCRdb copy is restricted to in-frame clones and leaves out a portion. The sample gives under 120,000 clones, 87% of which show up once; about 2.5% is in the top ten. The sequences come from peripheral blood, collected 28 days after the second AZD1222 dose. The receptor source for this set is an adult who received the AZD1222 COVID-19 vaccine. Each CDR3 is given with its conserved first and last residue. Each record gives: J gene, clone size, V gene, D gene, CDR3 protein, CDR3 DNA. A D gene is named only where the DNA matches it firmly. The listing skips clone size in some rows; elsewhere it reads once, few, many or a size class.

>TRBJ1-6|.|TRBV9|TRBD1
CASSVGQGNSPLHF
TGTGCCAGCAGCGTGGGACAGGGGAATTCACCCCTCCACTTT
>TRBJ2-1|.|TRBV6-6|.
CASSPLHGQFF
TGTGCCAGCAGCCCACTACATGGGCAGTTCTTC
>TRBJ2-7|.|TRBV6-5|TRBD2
CASSYRLAGGYEQYF
TGTGCCAGCAGTTACCGACTAGCGGGAGGCTACGAGCAGTACTTC
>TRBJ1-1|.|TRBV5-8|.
CASSLALLFRARDTEAFF
TGTGCCAGCAGCTTGGCCTTGTTGTTCAGGGCTAGGGACACTGAAGCTTTCTTT
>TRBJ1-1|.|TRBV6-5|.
CASTQVRTEAFF
TGTGCCAGCACGCAGGTTCGGACTGAAGCTTTCTTT
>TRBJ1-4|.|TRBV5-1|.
CASSLAQGAYEKLFF
TGCGCCAGCAGCTTGGCACAGGGCGCCTATGAAAAACTGTTTTTT
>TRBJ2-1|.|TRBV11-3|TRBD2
CASSGISGPEQFF
TGTGCCAGCAGCGGAATTAGCGGGCCTGAGCAGTTCTTC
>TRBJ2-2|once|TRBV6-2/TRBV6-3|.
CASSYYRTGELFF
TGTGCCAGCAGTTATTACAGAACCGGGGAGCTGTTTTTT
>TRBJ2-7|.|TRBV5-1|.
CASSWIGQSSYEQYF
TGCGCCAGCAGCTGGATCGGACAGAGCTCCTACGAGCAGTACTTC
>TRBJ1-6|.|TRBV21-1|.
CASSKLGAGVDNSPLHF
TGTGCCAGCAGCAAATTAGGGGCAGGGGTTGATAATTCACCCCTCCACTTT
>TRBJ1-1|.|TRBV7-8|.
CASSPLGGRDTEAFF
TGTGCCAGCAGCCCCTTAGGGGGGAGAGACACTGAAGCTTTCTTT
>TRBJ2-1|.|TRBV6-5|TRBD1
CASSYRRGQGHNEQFF
TGTGCCAGCAGTTACCGACGGGGACAGGGTCACAATGAGCAGTTCTTC
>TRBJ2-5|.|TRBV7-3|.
CASSLWGAETQYF
TGTGCCAGCAGCTTATGGGGGGCAGAGACCCAGTACTTC
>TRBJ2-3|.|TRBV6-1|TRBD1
CASSGRDSPSTDTQYF
TGTGCCAGCAGTGGACGGGACAGTCCTAGCACAGATACGCAGTATTTT
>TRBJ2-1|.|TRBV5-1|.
CASSLAGQSPEQFF
TGCGCCAGCAGCTTGGCCGGGCAGTCTCCGGAGCAGTTCTTC
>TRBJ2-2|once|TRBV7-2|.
CASSLSGINTGELFF
TGTGCCAGCAGCTTATCCGGGATAAACACCGGGGAGCTGTTTTTT
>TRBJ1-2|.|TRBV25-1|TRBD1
CASSGNLGQGANYGYTF
TGTGCCAGCAGTGGTAACTTAGGACAGGGGGCGAACTATGGCTACACCTTC
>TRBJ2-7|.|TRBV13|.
CASTPPEAGEQYF
TGTGCCAGCACCCCCCCGGAGGCGGGCGAGCAGTACTTC
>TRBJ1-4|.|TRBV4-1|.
CASSQAYRLPNEKLFF
TGCGCCAGCAGCCAAGCTTACAGGTTACCTAATGAAAAACTGTTTTTT
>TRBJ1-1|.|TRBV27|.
CASSFRSRGNTEAFF
TGTGCCAGCAGTTTTAGGTCCAGGGGGAACACTGAAGCTTTCTTT
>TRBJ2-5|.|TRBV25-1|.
CASSEGPLGETQYF
TGTGCCAGCAGTGAAGGACCCCTTGGAGAGACCCAGTACTTC
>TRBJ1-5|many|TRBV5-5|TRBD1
CASSHTGGHSNQPQHF
TGTGCCAGCAGCCATACAGGGGGCCATAGCAATCAGCCCCAGCATTTT
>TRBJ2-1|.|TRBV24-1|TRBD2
CATSDSRTSLNEQFF
TGTGCCACCAGTGATTCTAGGACTAGCCTCAATGAGCAGTTCTTC
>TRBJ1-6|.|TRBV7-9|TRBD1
CASSSGTGLKNSPLHF
TGTGCCAGCAGCTCCGGGACAGGACTTAAAAATTCACCCCTCCACTTT
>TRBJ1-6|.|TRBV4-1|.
CASSQVIGSESNSPLHF
TGCGCCAGCAGCCAAGTTATAGGGTCCGAATCTAATTCACCCCTCCACTTT
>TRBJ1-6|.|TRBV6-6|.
CASMSRKDNSPLHF
TGTGCCAGCATGTCAAGGAAAGATAATTCACCCCTCCACTTT
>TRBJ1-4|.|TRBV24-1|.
CATSDSRGSEKLFF
TGTGCCACCAGTGATTCAAGGGGAAGTGAAAAACTGTTTTTT
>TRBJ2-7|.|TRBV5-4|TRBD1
CASSNRDRSAYEQYF
TGTGCCAGCAGCAACCGGGACAGATCGGCCTACGAGCAGTACTTC
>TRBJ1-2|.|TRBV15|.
CATSRDKTVGGYTF
TGTGCCACCAGCAGAGATAAGACTGTAGGCGGCTACACCTTC
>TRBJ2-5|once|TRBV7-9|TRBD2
CASSNELAGAGETQYF
TGTGCCAGCAGCAACGAACTAGCGGGAGCGGGAGAGACCCAGTACTTC
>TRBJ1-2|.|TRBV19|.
CASSLQGSGYTF
TGTGCCAGTAGTCTACAGGGATCTGGCTACACCTTC
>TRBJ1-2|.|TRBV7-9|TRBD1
CASSRQTGDYGYTF
TGTGCCAGCAGCAGACAGACAGGGGACTATGGCTACACCTTC
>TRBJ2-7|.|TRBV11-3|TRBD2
CASSFLTSGRASYEQYF
TGTGCCAGCAGCTTCCTGACTAGCGGGAGGGCCTCCTACGAGCAGTACTTC
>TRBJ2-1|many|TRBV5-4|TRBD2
CASRGGREGYNEQFF
TGTGCCAGCAGGGGGGGACGGGAGGGCTACAATGAGCAGTTCTTC
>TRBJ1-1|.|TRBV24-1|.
CATSDWNTEAFF
TGTGCCACCAGTGATTGGAACACTGAAGCTTTCTTT
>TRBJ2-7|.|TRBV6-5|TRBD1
CASSLGQSYEQYF
TGTGCCAGCAGCTTGGGACAGAGTTACGAGCAGTACTTC
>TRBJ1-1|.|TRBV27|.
CAGGSRMNTEAFF
TGTGCCGGGGGGTCAAGAATGAACACTGAAGCTTTCTTT
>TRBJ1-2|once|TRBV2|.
CASRPDNYGYTF
TGTGCCAGCAGGCCGGACAACTATGGCTACACCTTC
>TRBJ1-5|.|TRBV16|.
CASSVGIDQPQHF
TGTGCCAGCAGCGTAGGTATCGATCAGCCCCAGCATTTT
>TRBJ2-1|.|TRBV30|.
CAWSVDEQFF
TGTGCCTGGAGTGTTGACGAGCAGTTCTTC
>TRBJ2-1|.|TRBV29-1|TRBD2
CSVWAGTRRDSEQFF
TGCAGCGTGTGGGCCGGGACTAGGAGAGACAGTGAGCAGTTCTTC
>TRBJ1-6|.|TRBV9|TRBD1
CASSAQTGRSYNSPLHF
TGTGCCAGCAGCGCCCAGACAGGGCGCTCCTATAATTCACCCCTCCACTTT
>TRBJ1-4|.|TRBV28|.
CASNTVQGLGNEKLFF
TGTGCCAGCAACACCGTCCAGGGCCTGGGAAATGAAAAACTGTTTTTT
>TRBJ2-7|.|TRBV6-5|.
CASSYFRTDYEQYF
TGTGCCAGCAGTTACTTCCGGACTGACTACGAGCAGTACTTC
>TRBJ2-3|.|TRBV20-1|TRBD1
CSAGQADTQYF
TGCAGTGCGGGACAGGCAGATACGCAGTATTTT
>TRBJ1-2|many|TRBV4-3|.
CASSQETGPYGYTF
TGCGCCAGCAGCCAAGAAACAGGGCCCTATGGCTACACCTTC
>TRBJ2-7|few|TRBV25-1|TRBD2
CASSEWGGLAGAEQYF
TGTGCCAGCAGTGAATGGGGGGGACTAGCGGGAGCCGAGCAGTACTTC
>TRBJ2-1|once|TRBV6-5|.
CASRLADRVNEQFF
TGTGCCAGCAGGTTAGCGGATCGCGTGAATGAGCAGTTCTTC
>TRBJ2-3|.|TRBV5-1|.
CASSFLRGTDTQYF
TGCGCCAGCAGCTTTTTGCGGGGAACAGATACGCAGTATTTT
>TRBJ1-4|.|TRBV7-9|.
CASRSNEKLFF
TGTGCCAGCAGGTCAAATGAAAAACTGTTTTTT
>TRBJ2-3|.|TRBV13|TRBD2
CASSSPGLAGGSTDTQYF
TGTGCCAGCAGCTCTCCGGGACTAGCGGGAGGGAGCACAGATACGCAGTATTTT
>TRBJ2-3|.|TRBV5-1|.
CASSLGGAGTDTQYF
TGCGCCAGCAGCCTGGGCGGGGCCGGCACAGATACGCAGTATTTT
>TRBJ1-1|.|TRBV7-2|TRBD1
CASSKRQGNTEAFF
TGTGCCAGCAGCAAAAGACAGGGGAACACTGAAGCTTTCTTT
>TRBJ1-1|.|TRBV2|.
CASNRYLGRSDEAFF
TGTGCCAGCAACCGATACCTTGGACGGTCTGATGAAGCTTTCTTT